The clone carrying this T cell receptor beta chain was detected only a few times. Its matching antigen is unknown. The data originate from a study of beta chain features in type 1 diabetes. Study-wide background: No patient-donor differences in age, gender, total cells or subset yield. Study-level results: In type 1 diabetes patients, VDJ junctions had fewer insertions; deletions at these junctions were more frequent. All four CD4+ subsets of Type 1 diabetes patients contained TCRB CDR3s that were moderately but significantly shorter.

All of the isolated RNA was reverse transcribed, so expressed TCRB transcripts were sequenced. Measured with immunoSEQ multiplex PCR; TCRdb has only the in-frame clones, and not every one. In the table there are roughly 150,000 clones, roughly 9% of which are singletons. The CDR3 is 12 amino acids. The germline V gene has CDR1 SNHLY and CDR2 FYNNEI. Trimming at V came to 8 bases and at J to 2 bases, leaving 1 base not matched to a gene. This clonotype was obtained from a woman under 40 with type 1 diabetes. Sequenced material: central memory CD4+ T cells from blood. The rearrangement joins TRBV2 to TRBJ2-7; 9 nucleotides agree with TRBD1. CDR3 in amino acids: CASWDRAYEQYF. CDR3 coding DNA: TGTGCCAGCTGGGACAGGGCCTACGAGCAGTACTTC.